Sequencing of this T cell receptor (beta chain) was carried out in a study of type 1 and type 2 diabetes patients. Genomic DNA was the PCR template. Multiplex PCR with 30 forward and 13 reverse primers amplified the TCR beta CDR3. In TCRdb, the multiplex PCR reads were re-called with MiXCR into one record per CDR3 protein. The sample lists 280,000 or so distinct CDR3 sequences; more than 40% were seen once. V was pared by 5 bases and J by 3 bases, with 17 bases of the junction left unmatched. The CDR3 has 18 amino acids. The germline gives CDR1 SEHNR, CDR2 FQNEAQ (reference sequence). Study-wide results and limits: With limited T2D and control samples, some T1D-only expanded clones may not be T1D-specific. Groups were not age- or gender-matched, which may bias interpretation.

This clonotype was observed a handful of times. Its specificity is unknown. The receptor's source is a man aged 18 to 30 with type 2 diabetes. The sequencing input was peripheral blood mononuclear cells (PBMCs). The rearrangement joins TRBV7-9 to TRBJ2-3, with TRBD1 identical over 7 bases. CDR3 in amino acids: CASSHPLETGLATDTQYF. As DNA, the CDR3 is TGTGCCAGCAGCCATCCGCTCGAGACAGGGCTCGCGACAGATACGCAGTATTTT.